A single TCR beta chain is shown here with its context. Antigen specificity is unknown. One end of the junction varies from germline; a read error may be responsible. Treatment specified: oral pan-JAK inhibitor, 5-10 mg twice daily. The entry originates in a study of CD8+ T cells in alopecia areata. On the study more broadly: Among treated patients, oral tofacitinib was administered at 5 to 10 mg twice daily.

General observations from the study: The study found that many expanded lesional clones persisted in scalp and blood during tofacitinib. Scalp data also include sequences from resident alphabeta T cells of normal skin. Both scalp clonality and the expanded CD8+ clones among the top 100 showed a significant decrease with tofacitinib.

CDR3 length equals 17 residues. Germline V CDR1 and CDR2: MGHRA, YSYEKL. Following RNA extraction, reverse transcription yielded cDNA that acted as the sequencing template. Repertoires were generated with immunoSEQ multiplex PCR, while TCRdb's copy carries only in-frame clones and drops some. The sample lists roughly 170,000 clones; about three fifths were seen once. The receptor's source is a human donor with alopecia areata. This chain links TRBV4-1 with TRBJ2-1; 15 bases align to TRBD2. Sequencing was performed on CD8+ T cells sorted from blood, taken at week 24, from a patient treated with tofacitinib. The CDR3: CASSHAPGLAGGGIRVF. The CDR3 DNA is TGCGCCAGCAGCCACGCCCCGGGACTAGCGGGGGGCGGTATCAGGGTCTTC.